These 22 T cell receptor beta chains were sequenced from one sample in a study of PD-L1 blockade in urothelial cancer. The sample's time point: pretreatment peripheral blood. Sequencing used immunoSEQ multiplex PCR; TCRdb keeps in-frame clones, though not all of them. The data show 30,000 to 40,000 clones, approximately 89% seen once. Sequencing used PBMCs, obtained around atezolizumab (anti-PD-L1) treatment. These receptors were obtained from a woman aged 55-75 years with urothelial cancer.

The genes are TRBV5-1 and TRBJ2-1, with 10 nucleotides matching TRBD2. CDR1 and CDR2 (germline): SGHRS, YFSETQ. The V segment lost 0 bases and the J segment 6 bases; nucleotides outside the gene matches: 3. CDR3 length: 15 amino acids. Written as DNA, the CDR3 is TGCGCCAGCAGCTTGGCCAGCGGGAGGGGCAATGAGCAGTTCTTC. Protein product: CASSLASGRGNEQFF. Supplemented by reference TRBV5-1 and TRBJ2-1, the full variable domain reads KAGVTQTPRYLIKTRGQQVTLSCSPISGHRSVSWYQQTPGQGLQFLFEYFSETQRNKGNFPGRFSGRQFSNSRSEMNVSTLELGDSALYLCASSLASGRGNEQFFGPGTRLTVL.

V usage is TRBV28 and J usage is TRBJ1-1; no reliable D call. Trimming removed 5 bases from V and 3 bases from J, with 13 bases in between. This CDR3 has 14 residues. Germline CDR1 MDHEN, CDR2 SYDVKM. CDR3 amino acids: CASSLGGGYTEAFF. CDR3 sequence (DNA): TGTGCCAGCAGTCTGGGCGGAGGGTACACTGAAGCTTTCTTT.

This sequence joins TRBV5-1 and TRBJ2-7; 8 nucleotides line up with TRBD1. Germline CDR1 and CDR2: SGHRS and YFSETQ. The J segment lost 2 bases and the V segment lost 4 bases, leaving 5 bases of the junction unmatched. The CDR3 runs to 14 residues. The CDR3 protein is CASSPQQGAYEQYF. The CDR3 DNA reads TGCGCCAGCAGCCCTCAACAGGGGGCCTACGAGCAGTACTTC.

The V and J genes are TRBV7-8 and TRBJ2-7; D is ambiguous. V was cut by 5 bases and J by 4 bases, with 18 bases left in between. CDR1 and CDR2 from the germline V gene are SGHVS and FQNEAQ. The CDR3 is made up of 15 amino acids. Here the CDR3 reads CASSLRLDPGYEQYF. The CDR3 bases are TGTGCCAGCAGCCTTAGATTAGACCCAGGATACGAGCAGTACTTC.

This clone appeared once. The chain combines TRBV2 with TRBJ2-1, with no clear D. CDR1 is SNHLY and CDR2 is FYNNEI in the germline V gene. Trimming cost V 6 bases and J 7 bases, with 13 bases left between them. The length of the CDR3 is 13 residues. The chain's CDR3 is CASSGILGNEQFF. For the CDR3, the DNA is TGTGCCAGCAGCGGTATTCTAGGAAATGAGCAGTTCTTC. Full variable domain (rest looked up from reference TRBV2 and TRBJ2-1): EPEVTQTPSHQVTQMGQEVILRCVPISNHLYFYWYRQILGQKVEFLVSFYNNEISEKSEIFDDQFSVERPDGSNFTLKIRSTKLEDSAMYFCASSGILGNEQFFGPGTRLTVL.

This chain joins TRBV27 and TRBJ2-3; 13 bases are shared with TRBD2. V shed 6 bases, J shed 1 base, and the junction held 10 bases outside the gene matches. The CDR3 sequence is 18 residues long. Per germline, CDR1 MNHEY and CDR2 SMNVEV (reference sequence). CDR3 amino acids: CASRPGTSGIGGTDTQYF. In DNA, the CDR3 is TGTGCCAGCAGGCCCGGGACTAGCGGGATCGGGGGCACAGATACGCAGTATTTT.

The chain couples TRBV28 to TRBJ1-1, with 8 bases matching TRBD1. Germline-derived CDR1 and CDR2 are MDHEN and SYDVKM. V shed 5 bases and J 4 bases; nucleotides not matched to a gene: 3. The CDR3 has 13 residues. The CDR3 DNA sequence: TGTGCCAGCAGTGATACAGGGGGCACTGAAGCTTTCTTT. Its protein is CASSDTGGTEAFF.

The rearrangement uses TRBV4-3 and TRBJ2-7; the match to TRBD2 covers 7 bases. CDR1 LGHNA and CDR2 YSLEER come from the germline V gene. The trim removed 1 base at V and 3 bases at J, leaving 3 bases unmatched. The CDR3 has 14 amino acids. Here the CDR3 reads CASSQGGGDYEQYF. In nucleotides, the CDR3 is TGCGCCAGCAGCCAAGGTGGGGGGGACTACGAGCAGTACTTC.

V gene TRBV7-9 combines with J gene TRBJ2-7, with D perhaps TRBD1 (6 bases). Germline V gene lookup returns CDR1 SEHNR and CDR2 FQNEAQ (reference sequence). The CDR3 consists of 15 residues. V was cut by 1 base and J by 0 bases, with 10 bases left in between. DNA of the CDR3: TGTGCCAGCAGCTTAGGATACAGGGACTCCTACGAGCAGTACTTC. Protein: CASSLGYRDSYEQYF. The full variable domain, rest sourced from reference TRBV7-9 and TRBJ2-7, is DTGVSQNPRHKITKRGQNVTFRCDPISEHNRLYWYRQTLGQGPEFLTYFQNEAQLEKSRLLSDRFSAERPKGSFSTLEIQRTEQGDSAMYLCASSLGYRDSYEQYFGPGTRLTVT.

The CDR3, as DNA: TGTGCCAGCAGTGTTTCGCGTATCAATGAGCAGTTCTTC. Translated, it gives CASSVSRINEQFF. The chain links TRBV6-5 to TRBJ2-1, with unresolved D. V gave up 5 bases and J gave up 6 bases, with 11 bases separating them. Germline V gene lookup returns CDR1 MNHEY and CDR2 SVGAGI. CDR3 length equals 13 residues.

This clone was seen only once. This chain links TRBV27 with TRBJ2-6; 9 positions agree with TRBD2. Germline CDR1 MNHEY, CDR2 SMNVEV (reference sequence). Losses at the gene ends were 4 bases for V and 4 bases for J; bases not matched to a gene: 14. This CDR3 is 19 amino acids long. The DNA of the CDR3 is TGTGCCAGCAGTTCCCTACTAGCGGGCGGTCCCAAGGGGGCCAACGTCCTGACTTTC. Amino acid sequence: CASSSLLAGGPKGANVLTF. Filled out from reference TRBV27 and TRBJ2-6, the complete variable domain reads EAQVTQNPRYLITVTGKKLTVTCSQNMNHEYMSWYRQDPGLGLRQIYYSMNVEVTDKGDVPEGYKVSRKEKRNFPLILESPSPNQTSLYFCASSSLLAGGPKGANVLTFGAGSRLTVL.

The chain combines TRBV4-1 with TRBJ1-3; tentatively, D is TRBD1 (5 bases). V was clipped by 1 base and J by 4 bases, with 11 bases between them. This CDR3 is 15 amino acids long. Germline CDR1 is MGHRA and CDR2 is YSYEKL. The CDR3 sequence: CASSQVRVGGNTIYF. DNA for the CDR3: TGCGCCAGCAGCCAAGTCAGGGTCGGGGGAAACACCATATATTTT.

This chain uses TRBV2 with TRBJ2-1, with D maybe TRBD2 (6 bases). The CDR3 loop spans 15 amino acids. The germline gives CDR1 SNHLY, CDR2 FYNNEI. With 5 bases removed from V and 6 bases from J, the gap between germline ends came to 17 bases. The CDR3 bases are TGTGCCAGCAGTCTAAACCGGGAGTCGGTCAATGAGCAGTTCTTC. Translated: CASSLNRESVNEQFF.

The rearrangement joins TRBV5-4 to TRBJ2-3; D may be TRBD1 (6 bases). CDR3 size: 14 residues. Germline values: CDR1 SGHNT, CDR2 YYREEE (reference sequence). The V and J ends lost 0 bases and 10 bases respectively, with 15 bases between them. In DNA, the CDR3 is TGTGCCAGCAGCTTGGAGACAGGTCCGGGATCGCAGTATTTT. Amino acid sequence: CASSLETGPGSQYF.

This chain joins TRBV5-1 and TRBJ2-1, with D maybe TRBD2 (6 bases). Germline V gene data show CDR1 as SGHRS and CDR2 as YFSETQ. V lost 1 base to trimming and J lost 4 bases, with 9 bases between them. There are 14 residues in the CDR3. The CDR3 DNA follows: TGCGCCAGCAGCTTGATGGGGACTTACAATGAGCAGTTCTTC. Translation: CASSLMGTYNEQFF.

This chain uses TRBV7-2 with TRBJ2-1; 9 bases map to TRBD2. CDR1 is SGHTA, CDR2 FQGNSA, per germline. Germline trimming cut 3 bases from V and 11 bases from J; bases unmatched to any gene: 8. The CDR3 is 14 residues long. The CDR3 is CASSFRLAVPQQFF. DNA of the CDR3: TGTGCCAGCAGCTTTCGACTAGCGGTTCCCCAGCAGTTCTTC.

This clone showed up just once. The chain is built from TRBV14 and TRBJ2-7; the match to TRBD2 covers 10 bases. V was clipped by 1 base and J by 9 bases; unmatched bases: 6. CDR3 size: 14 residues. The germline V gene encodes CDR1 SGHDN and CDR2 FVKESK. The CDR3 protein is CASSQGLAGVGQYF. The CDR3, as DNA: TGTGCCAGCAGCCAAGGGCTAGCGGGGGTCGGGCAGTACTTC.

This clone came up once. V and J are TRBV7-8 and TRBJ2-3, with TRBD1 as a possible D gene (6 bases). From germline, CDR1 is SGHVS and CDR2 FQNEAQ. The CDR3 runs to 16 residues. V was trimmed by 5 bases and J by 0 bases, leaving 15 bases between them. The CDR3, as DNA: TGTGCCAGCAGCCCAGGGGCGGGTACTAGCACAGATACGCAGTATTTT. As protein: CASSPGAGTSTDTQYF.

V and J are TRBV5-8 and TRBJ2-3, with TRBD1 matching 8 bases. V shed 0 bases and J 2 bases; nucleotides not matched to a gene: 5. The CDR3 length is 16 residues. Germline V gene sequence: CDR1 SGHTS, CDR2 YDEGEE. The CDR3: CASSLGTGRSTDTQYF. CDR3 nucleotide sequence: TGTGCCAGCAGCTTGGGGACAGGGAGATCCACAGATACGCAGTATTTT.

This chain links TRBV28 with TRBJ1-2; D call uncertain. Germline CDR1 reads MDHEN; CDR2 reads SYDVKM. With 6 bases removed from V and 1 base from J, the gap between germline ends came to 9 bases. The length of the CDR3 is 13 residues. CDR3: CASSSDNNYGYTF. CDR3 in DNA: TGTGCCAGCAGCTCCGACAATAACTATGGCTACACCTTC.

The V and J genes are TRBV6-6 and TRBJ2-2, with TRBD2 identical over 8 bases. Per germline, CDR1 MNHNY and CDR2 SVGAGI (reference sequence). The CDR3 has 15 residues. The ends lost 6 bases at V and 4 bases at J; junction bases unmatched: 7. The CDR3 spells CASRRRREGTGELFF. The CDR3 nucleotides read TGTGCCAGCAGGCGACGACGGGAGGGCACCGGGGAGCTGTTTTTT.

J is TRBJ2-1 and V is TRBV7-9, with TRBD2 matching over 10 bases. The J segment lost 5 bases and the V segment lost 6 bases, leaving 4 bases of the junction unmatched. Germline CDR1 is SEHNR and CDR2 is FQNEAQ (reference sequence). The CDR3 runs to 14 residues. CDR3 loop: CASRGLAGDNEQFF. The CDR3 DNA sequence: TGTGCCAGCAGGGGGCTAGCGGGAGACAATGAGCAGTTCTTC.